The 3 T cell receptor beta chains presented below share a single source sample, sequenced in a study of spatial heterogeneity in lung cancer. The time point was: sample taken at primary tumor resection. Sequencing was performed on whole RNA extracted from tumor and nontumor lung tissue, or from frozen PBMC, and the material was left unsorted. Each CDR3 protein gets one entry after TCRdb re-called the 5' RACE reads with MiXCR. The sample includes around 11,000 distinct CDR3 sequences, approximately 25% of them seen just once. Here the sequenced sample was PBMCs, taken at surgery. These receptors were collected from a female donor with early-stage non-small cell lung cancer.

This chain links TRBV5-1 with TRBJ2-3, with D perhaps TRBD2 (6 bases). Germline CDR1 SGHRS, CDR2 YFSETQ. This CDR3 comprises 14 residues. Trimming removed 0 bases from V and 2 bases from J, with 7 bases in between. The CDR3 region has the DNA TGCGCCAGCAGCTTGGCGGGAGTCACAGATACGCAGTATTTT. This codes for CASSLAGVTDTQYF.

The genes are TRBV4-1 and TRBJ2-7; 11 bases are a match to TRBD2. Germline V gives CDR1 MGHRA, CDR2 YSYEKL. The length of the CDR3 is 16 residues. V trimming: 3 bases; J trimming: 4 bases; junction bases outside the gene matches: 8. As DNA, the CDR3 is TGCGCCAGCAGCCAGGAGGCTAGCGGGAGGTTTTACGAGCAGTACTTC. Translated: CASSQEASGRFYEQYF.

This chain joins TRBV20-1 and TRBJ2-7, with D possibly matching TRBD2 (6 bases). CDR3 length: 14 residues. Trimming left V 5 bases short and J 1 base short, with 15 bases between. Germline V gene lookup returns CDR1 DFQATT and CDR2 SNEGSKA (reference sequence). DNA of the CDR3: TGCAGTGCTTTAGCCGGGACTGGTTCCTACGAGCAGTACTTC. Translated, it gives CSALAGTGSYEQYF.